This T cell receptor (beta chain) originates from a study of somatic mutations in cytotoxic T cells in rheumatoid arthritis. Regarding the study as a whole: Statistically, CD8+ T-cell clonality was not significantly distinct between individuals with rheumatoid arthritis and age-matched healthy controls.

Sequencing used immunoSEQ multiplex PCR; TCRdb keeps in-frame clones, though not all of them. The sample contains 15,000 to 20,000 clones, approximately 82% of which appear only once. Comment on this clone: The target antigen is unknown.

This TCR derives from a woman in her 50s with rheumatoid arthritis. Sequencing used CD8+ T cells sorted from blood.

This chain's CDR3 is CASGTYEQYF. The DNA for the CDR3 is TGTGCCAGCGGGACCTACGAGCAGTACTTC. This chain uses TRBV2 with TRBJ2-7; no reliable D call. Trimming cost V 8 bases and J 2 bases, with 4 bases left between them. This CDR3 spans 10 amino acids. Germline values: CDR1 SNHLY, CDR2 FYNNEI.